The 9 T cell receptor beta chains listed next were all sequenced from one sample in a study of OX40 agonist ivuxolimab in advanced cancers. Measured with immunoSEQ multiplex PCR; TCRdb has only the in-frame clones, and not every one. This table has tens of thousands of clones, about 91% appearing once. Sequenced here: CD4+ or CD8+ T cells sorted from blood, sampled in a trial of the OX40 agonist ivuxolimab. All receptors come from an adult with an advanced solid tumor such as melanoma, head and neck, liver or kidney cancer.

The CDR3 sequence: CASSDGQGTNEQFF. DNA for the CDR3: TGTGCCAGCAGTGACGGACAGGGGACCAATGAGCAGTTCTTC. V gene TRBV6-1 combines with J gene TRBJ2-1; TRBD1 matches 9 bases. The CDR3 extends over 14 amino acids. The germline CDR1 and CDR2 sequences are MNHNS and SASEGT. Trimming took 3 bases from V and 6 from J; bases not matched to a gene: 3.

This clone came up a few times. This rearrangement joins TRBV10-2 to TRBJ2-5; D unresolved. Trimming shortened V by 2 bases and J by 2 bases, and 6 bases separated the two germline ends. The CDR3 contains 13 residues. From germline, CDR1 is WSHSY and CDR2 SAAADI. The CDR3 loop is CASSEHQQETQYF. DNA for the CDR3: TGCGCCAGCAGTGAGCATCAACAAGAGACCCAGTACTTC.

The chain links TRBV5-1 to TRBJ2-3, with TRBD1 matching over 8 bases. Germline loops: CDR1 SGHRS, CDR2 YFSETQ. CDR3 size: 14 residues. The V gene end was trimmed by 4 bases and the J gene end by 3 bases; junction bases not matched to a gene: 4. The CDR3 DNA follows: TGCGCCAGCAGCAGCGGACAGGGTACAGATACGCAGTATTTT. This gives the protein CASSSGQGTDTQYF.

The chain recombines TRBV28 with TRBJ2-3; possible D gene TRBD1, 6 bases. V was trimmed by 6 bases and J by 3 bases, leaving 13 bases between them. This CDR3 spans 14 amino acids. Germline V lookup: CDR1 MDHEN, CDR2 SYDVKM. The CDR3: CASRTGQRTDTQYF. In nucleotides, the CDR3 is TGTGCCAGCAGGACTGGACAGCGAACAGATACGCAGTATTTT.

The CDR3 nucleotides read TGTGCCTGGAGTGTACGCGACACCGGGGAGCTGTTTTTT. It translates to CAWSVRDTGELFF. The chain uses TRBV30 and TRBJ2-2; D remains unclear. V was clipped by 0 bases and J by 3 bases, with 5 bases between them. The CDR3 contains 13 residues. The germline gives CDR1 GTSNPN, CDR2 SVGIG (reference sequence).

This clone was detected only once. The J gene is TRBJ2-7, the V gene TRBV4-1, with TRBD2 as a possible D gene (5 bases). This CDR3 region has 14 residues. CDR1 and CDR2 (germline): MGHRA, YSYEKL. With 0 bases removed from V and 9 bases from J, the gap between germline ends came to 15 bases. The CDR3, as DNA: TGCGCCAGCAGCCAAGACCTGTATCCGGGGTTGCAGTACTTC. It translates to CASSQDLYPGLQYF.

This chain joins TRBV11-1 and TRBJ2-5; TRBD1 aligns across 9 bases. The CDR3 has 16 residues. V gave up 6 bases and J gave up 5 bases; unmatched junction bases: 13. The germline V gene encodes CDR1 SGHAT and CDR2 FQDESV (reference sequence). The CDR3, as DNA: TGTGCCAGCAGACGCAGGACAGGGGCGATAGGGGAGACCCAGTACTTC. Encoded protein: CASRRRTGAIGETQYF. Combining the CDR3 with reference TRBV11-1 and TRBJ2-5 gives the whole variable domain EAEVAQSPRYKITEKSQAVAFWCDPISGHATLYWYRQILGQGPELLVQFQDESVVDDSQLPKDRFSAERLKGVDSTLKIQPAELGDSAMYLCASRRRTGAIGETQYFGPGTRLLVL.

This clone was picked up a small number of times. The V call is TRBV28, the J call TRBJ2-1, with 12 bases lining up with TRBD1. Germline trimming cut 10 bases from V and 7 bases from J; bases unmatched to any gene: 17. The germline CDR1 and CDR2 sequences are MDHEN and SYDVKM. There are 17 residues in the CDR3. The CDR3 coding sequence is TGTGCCACCACCCCGTCCCCCGGGACAGGGGGCTCGAATGAGCAGTTCTTC. Its translation is CATTPSPGTGGSNEQFF.

The chain joins TRBV7-9 to TRBJ2-7; TRBD1 aligns across 7 bases. The CDR3 is 13 amino acids. Germline CDR1 SEHNR, CDR2 FQNEAQ (reference sequence). The ends lost 5 bases at V and 4 bases at J; junction bases unmatched: 5. This CDR3 is CASSLQQGYEQYF. DNA for the CDR3: TGTGCCAGCAGCCTACAACAGGGGTACGAGCAGTACTTC.